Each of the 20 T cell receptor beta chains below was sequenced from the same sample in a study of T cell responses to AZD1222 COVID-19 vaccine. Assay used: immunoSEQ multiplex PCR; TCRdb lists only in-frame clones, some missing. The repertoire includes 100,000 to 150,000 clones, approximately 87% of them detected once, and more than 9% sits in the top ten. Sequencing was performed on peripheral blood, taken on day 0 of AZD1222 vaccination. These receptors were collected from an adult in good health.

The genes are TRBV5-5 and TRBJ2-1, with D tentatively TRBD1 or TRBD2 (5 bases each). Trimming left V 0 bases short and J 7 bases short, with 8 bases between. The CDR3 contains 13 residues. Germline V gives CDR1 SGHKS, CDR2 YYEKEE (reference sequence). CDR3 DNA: TGTGCCAGCAGCTTGGGGGGGTATAATGAGCAGTTCTTC. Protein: CASSLGGYNEQFF.

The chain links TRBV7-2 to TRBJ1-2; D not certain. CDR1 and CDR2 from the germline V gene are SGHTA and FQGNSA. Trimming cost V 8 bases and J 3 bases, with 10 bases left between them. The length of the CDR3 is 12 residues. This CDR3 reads CASLGRDYGYTF. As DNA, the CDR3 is TGTGCCAGCCTAGGACGTGACTATGGCTACACCTTC. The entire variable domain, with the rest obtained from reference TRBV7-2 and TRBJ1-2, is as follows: GAGVSQSPSNKVTEKGKDVELRCDPISGHTALYWYRQSLGQGLEFLIYFQGNSAPDKSGLPSDRFSAERTGGSVSTLTIQRTQQEDSAVYLCASLGRDYGYTFGSGTRLTVV.

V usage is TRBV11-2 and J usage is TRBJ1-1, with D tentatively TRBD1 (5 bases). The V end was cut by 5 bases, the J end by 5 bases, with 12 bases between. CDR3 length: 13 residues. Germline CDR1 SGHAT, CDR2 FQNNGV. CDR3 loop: CASSRLGRTEAFF. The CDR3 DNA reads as TGTGCCAGCAGCCGCCTGGGGCGAACTGAAGCTTTCTTT.

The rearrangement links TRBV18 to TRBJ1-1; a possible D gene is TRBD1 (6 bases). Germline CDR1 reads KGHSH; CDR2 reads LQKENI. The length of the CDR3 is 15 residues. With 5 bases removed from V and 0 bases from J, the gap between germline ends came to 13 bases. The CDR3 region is CASSIKQGLNTEAFF. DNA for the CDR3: TGTGCCAGCTCAATTAAGCAGGGGTTGAACACTGAAGCTTTCTTT.

CDR3 loop: CASSLGFRDRDTEAFF. The CDR3 DNA follows: TGTGCCAGCAGCTTAGGTTTCCGTGACAGGGACACTGAAGCTTTCTTT. The J gene is TRBJ1-1, the V gene TRBV7-2; TRBD1 matches at 7 bases. The CDR3 runs to 16 residues. The V gene's germline CDR1 is SGHTA and CDR2 FQGNSA. Losses at the gene ends were 1 base for V and 3 bases for J; bases not matched to a gene: 8.

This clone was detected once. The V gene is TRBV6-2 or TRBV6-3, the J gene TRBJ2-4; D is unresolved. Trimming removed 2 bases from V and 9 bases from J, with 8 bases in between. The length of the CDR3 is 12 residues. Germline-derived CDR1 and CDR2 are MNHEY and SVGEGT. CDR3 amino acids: CASSYEDPIQYF. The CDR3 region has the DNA TGTGCCAGCAGTTACGAAGACCCCATTCAGTACTTC.

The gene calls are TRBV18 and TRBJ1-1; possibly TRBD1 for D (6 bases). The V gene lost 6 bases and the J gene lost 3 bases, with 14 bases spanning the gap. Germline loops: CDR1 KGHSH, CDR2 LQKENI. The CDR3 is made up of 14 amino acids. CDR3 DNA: TGTGCCAGCTCTCGCGACAGGCCGGACACTGAAGCTTTCTTT. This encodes CASSRDRPDTEAFF.

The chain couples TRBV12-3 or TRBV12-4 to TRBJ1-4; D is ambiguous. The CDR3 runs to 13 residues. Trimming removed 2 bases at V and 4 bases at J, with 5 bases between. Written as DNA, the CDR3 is TGTGCCAGCAGTTTATTCGATAATGAAAAACTGTTTTTT. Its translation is CASSLFDNEKLFF.

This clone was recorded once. The CDR3: CASRTGGANEKLFF. The DNA for the CDR3 is TGTGCCAGCAGGACAGGGGGAGCTAATGAAAAACTGTTTTTT. The rearrangement joins TRBV6-5 to TRBJ1-4; TRBD1 aligns across 9 bases. The germline CDR1 and CDR2 sequences are MNHEY and SVGAGI. The CDR3 length is 14 residues. Losses at the gene ends were 6 bases for V and 3 bases for J; bases not matched to a gene: 2.

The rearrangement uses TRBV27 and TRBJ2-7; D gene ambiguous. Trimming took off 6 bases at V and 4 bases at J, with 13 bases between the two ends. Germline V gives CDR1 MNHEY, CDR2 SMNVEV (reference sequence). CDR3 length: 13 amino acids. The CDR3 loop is CASSLTPLYEQYF. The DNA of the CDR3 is TGTGCCAGCAGCCTCACACCCCTATACGAGCAGTACTTC.

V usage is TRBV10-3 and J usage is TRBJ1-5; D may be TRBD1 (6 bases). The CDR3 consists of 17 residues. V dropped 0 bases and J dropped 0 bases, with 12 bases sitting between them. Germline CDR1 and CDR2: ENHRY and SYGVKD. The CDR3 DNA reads TGTGCCATCAGTGAGTCGAAACAAGGGGGTAGCAATCAGCCCCAGCATTTT. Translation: CAISESKQGGSNQPQHF.

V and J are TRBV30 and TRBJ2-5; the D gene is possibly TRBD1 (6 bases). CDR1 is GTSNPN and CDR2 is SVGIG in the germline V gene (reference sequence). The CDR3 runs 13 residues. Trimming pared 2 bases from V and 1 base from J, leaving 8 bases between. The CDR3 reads CAWSTGTQETQYF. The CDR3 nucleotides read TGTGCCTGGAGTACAGGGACCCAAGAGACCCAGTACTTC.

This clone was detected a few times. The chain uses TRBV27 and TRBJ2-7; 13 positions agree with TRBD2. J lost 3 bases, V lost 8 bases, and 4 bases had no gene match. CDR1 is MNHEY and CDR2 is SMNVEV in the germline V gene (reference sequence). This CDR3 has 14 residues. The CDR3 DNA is TGTGCCAGCGGACTAGCGGGAGTGTTCTACGAGCAGTACTTC. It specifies CASGLAGVFYEQYF.

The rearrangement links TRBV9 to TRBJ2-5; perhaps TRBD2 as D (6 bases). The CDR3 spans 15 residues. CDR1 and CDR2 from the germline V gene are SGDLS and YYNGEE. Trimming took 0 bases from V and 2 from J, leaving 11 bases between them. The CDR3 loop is CASSVAGDGQETQYF. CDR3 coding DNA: TGTGCCAGCAGCGTAGCGGGAGACGGGCAAGAGACCCAGTACTTC.

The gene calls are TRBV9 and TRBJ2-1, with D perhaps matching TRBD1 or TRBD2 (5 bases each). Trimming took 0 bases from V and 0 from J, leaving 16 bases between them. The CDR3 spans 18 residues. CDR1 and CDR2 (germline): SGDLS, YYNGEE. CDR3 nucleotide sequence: TGTGCCAGCAGCGTAGTAGGGACCCCAACCAGCTCCTACAATGAGCAGTTCTTC. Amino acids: CASSVVGTPTSSYNEQFF.

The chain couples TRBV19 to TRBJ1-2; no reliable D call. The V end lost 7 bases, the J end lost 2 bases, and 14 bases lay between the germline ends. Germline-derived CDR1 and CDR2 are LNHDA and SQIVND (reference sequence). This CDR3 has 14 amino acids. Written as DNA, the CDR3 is TGTGCCAGTAAGGTTCCTGCGGACAACTATGGCTACACCTTC. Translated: CASKVPADNYGYTF. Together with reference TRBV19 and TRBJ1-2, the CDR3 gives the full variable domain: DGGITQSPKYLFRKEGQNVTLSCEQNLNHDAMYWYRQDPGQGLRLIYYSQIVNDFQKGDIAEGYSVSREKKESFPLTVTSAQKNPTAFYLCASKVPADNYGYTFGSGTRLTVV.

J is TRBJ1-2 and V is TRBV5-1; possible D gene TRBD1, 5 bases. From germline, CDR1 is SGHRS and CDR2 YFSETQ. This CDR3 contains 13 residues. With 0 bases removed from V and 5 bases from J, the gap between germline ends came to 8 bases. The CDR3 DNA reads TGCGCCAGCAGCTTGGGACAGACTTATGGCTACACCTTC. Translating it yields CASSLGQTYGYTF.

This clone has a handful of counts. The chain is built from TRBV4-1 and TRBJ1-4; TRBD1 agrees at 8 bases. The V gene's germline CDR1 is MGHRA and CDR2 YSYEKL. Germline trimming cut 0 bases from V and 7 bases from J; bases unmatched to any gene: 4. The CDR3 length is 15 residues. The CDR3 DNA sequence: TGCGCCAGCAGCCAAGACAGGGGGCTCTCTGAAAAACTGTTTTTT. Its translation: CASSQDRGLSEKLFF.

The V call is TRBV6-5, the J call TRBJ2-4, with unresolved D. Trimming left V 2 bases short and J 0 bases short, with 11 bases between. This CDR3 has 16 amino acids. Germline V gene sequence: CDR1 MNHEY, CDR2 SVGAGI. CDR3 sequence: CASSYEASPAKNIQYF. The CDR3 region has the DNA TGTGCCAGCAGTTACGAGGCATCGCCAGCCAAAAACATTCAGTACTTC.

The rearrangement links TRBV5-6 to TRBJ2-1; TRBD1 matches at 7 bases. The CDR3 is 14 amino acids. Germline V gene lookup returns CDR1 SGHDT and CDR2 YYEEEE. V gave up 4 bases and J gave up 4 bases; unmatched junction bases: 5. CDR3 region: CASSAGTAYNEQFF. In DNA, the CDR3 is TGTGCCAGCAGCGCCGGGACAGCTTACAATGAGCAGTTCTTC.